The 7 T cell receptor beta chains given below trace back to one sample, sequenced in a study of Ad26.COV2.S vaccination and SARS-CoV-2 variants. Treatment: some 19 received Ad26.COV2.S at low or high dose, single or two shots; roughly five received placebo; per-sample allocation not given. Day 63 after the first injection of vaccine or placebo was the sampling time. Assay used: immunoSEQ multiplex PCR; TCRdb lists only in-frame clones, some missing. The sample consists of approximately 300,000 clones, about 85% of them appearing once. The sample here was peripheral blood, taken in a trial of Ad26.COV2.S vaccine versus placebo. The receptor source for this set is a person between 18 and 60 years old who received the Ad26.COV2.S COVID-19 vaccine or a placebo.

A single count supports this clone. This rearrangement joins TRBV20-1 to TRBJ1-4, with a possible D match to TRBD1 (6 bases). Germline CDR1 DFQATT, CDR2 SNEGSKA (reference sequence). The CDR3 length is 15 residues. V dropped 3 bases and J dropped 0 bases, with 11 bases sitting between them. CDR3 residues: CSASEGTSTNEKLFF. The CDR3 DNA sequence: TGCAGTGCTAGTGAGGGGACATCAACTAATGAAAAACTGTTTTTT.

This clone was observed a handful of times. The chain couples TRBV4-2 to TRBJ1-4; 7 bases align to TRBD1. The CDR3 runs 14 residues. V shed 4 bases and J 7 bases; nucleotides not matched to a gene: 6. Germline V gene sequence: CDR1 LGHNA, CDR2 YNFKEQ. DNA of the CDR3: TGTGCCAGCAGCCCAGGATCAGGGGGTGAAAAACTGTTTTTT. Translating it yields CASSPGSGGEKLFF.

A single count supports this clone. The chain joins TRBV18 to TRBJ2-2; tentatively, D is TRBD2 (6 bases). Trimming shortened V by 3 bases and J by 0 bases, and 11 bases separated the two germline ends. CDR3 length: 16 residues. CDR1 and CDR2 (germline): KGHSH, LQKENI. CDR3 sequence reads: CASSPRTGANTGELFF. CDR3 DNA: TGTGCCAGCTCACCCCGGACGGGGGCGAACACCGGGGAGCTGTTTTTT.

This sequence joins TRBV7-2 and TRBJ1-6; 9 bases map to TRBD1. The CDR3 sequence is 16 residues long. V dropped 2 bases and J dropped 10; count of bases not matched to a gene: 9. Germline CDR1 is SGHTA and CDR2 is FQGNSA. CDR3 sequence: CASSLMDRGGRSPLHF. Here the CDR3 DNA reads TGTGCCAGCAGCTTAATGGACAGGGGAGGAAGGTCACCCCTCCACTTT. The full variable domain, its missing parts supplied by reference TRBV7-2 and TRBJ1-6, is GAGVSQSPSNKVTEKGKDVELRCDPISGHTALYWYRQSLGQGLEFLIYFQGNSAPDKSGLPSDRFSAERTGGSVSTLTIQRTQQEDSAVYLCASSLMDRGGRSPLHFGNGTRLTVT.

The V gene is TRBV5-1, the J gene TRBJ1-2, with unresolved D. This CDR3 comprises 15 residues. CDR1 and CDR2 (germline): SGHRS, YFSETQ. The V and J ends lost 0 bases and 2 bases respectively, with 11 bases between them. CDR3 in amino acids: CASSLAAGLNYGYTF. CDR3 nucleotide sequence: TGCGCCAGCAGCTTGGCCGCCGGCCTAAACTATGGCTACACCTTC.

The chain has TRBV7-2 and TRBJ2-1; D gene ambiguous. Looked up from germline, CDR1 is SGHTA and CDR2 is FQGNSA. This CDR3 contains 15 residues. Trimming shortened V by 1 base and J by 2 bases, and 9 bases separated the two germline ends. CDR3 bases: TGTGCCAGCAGCTTAGTGGTACGCGCCTACAATGAGCAGTTCTTC. Its protein is CASSLVVRAYNEQFF.

The chain uses TRBV7-2 and TRBJ2-1; tentatively, D is TRBD2 (5 bases). From germline, CDR1 is SGHTA and CDR2 FQGNSA. Trimming stripped 2 bases from V and 4 bases from J, with 6 bases between. This CDR3 spans 13 amino acids. The CDR3 loop reads CASSLREYNEQFF. Written as DNA, the CDR3 is TGTGCCAGCAGCTTACGGGAATACAATGAGCAGTTCTTC.